Each of the 2 T cell receptor beta chains below was sequenced from the same sample in a study of blood T cell repertoires in COVID-19. The data were produced by immunoSEQ multiplex PCR, yet TCRdb's version contains in-frame clones alone and is incomplete. This table has 250,000 to 350,000 clones, around 87% appearing once. Material for sequencing was PBMCs or T cells enriched from blood (not recorded which). The receptors were gathered from a woman aged 18-29 years with acute COVID-19.

The chain uses TRBV7-2 and TRBJ2-3; TRBD1 might be the D (8 bases). The CDR3 consists of 14 residues. Trimming took 7 bases from V and 0 from J, leaving 11 bases between them. The germline V gene encodes CDR1 SGHTA and CDR2 FQGNSA. The CDR3 loop reads CASKRDRSTDTQYF. DNA of the CDR3: TGTGCCAGCAAGCGGGACAGGAGCACAGATACGCAGTATTTT.

The chain employs TRBV7-9 and TRBJ1-5; D call uncertain. The CDR3 spans 12 residues. CDR1 SEHNR and CDR2 FQNEAQ come from the germline V gene (reference sequence). The ends were cut back, 2 bases at V and 6 bases at J, with 5 bases in the middle. For the CDR3, the DNA is TGTGCCAGCAGCTTAACCGGTCAGCCCCAGCATTTT. As protein: CASSLTGQPQHF.